The following is a T cell receptor beta chain sequence with its context. TCRdb's copy holds only in-frame clones and misses some; the assay was immunoSEQ multiplex PCR. The table shows roughly 70,000 clones, with about four fifths occurring only once. The data were obtained in a study of blood T cell repertoires in COVID-19. On the study more broadly: Sources were T cells, B-cell-depleted T cells, or PBMCs; the material itself was cDNA or gDNA.

Germline assignment: CDR1 MDHEN and CDR2 SYDVKM. CDR3 length: 13 amino acids. Trimming took off 7 bases at V and 5 bases at J, with 14 bases between the two ends. This clonotype originated in a man aged 65 to 85 who had recovered from COVID-19. Sequenced sample: peripheral blood. This chain uses TRBV28 with TRBJ2-5; a possible D gene is TRBD2 (6 bases). CDR3 residues: CASIRGGDETQYF. CDR3 coding DNA: TGTGCCAGCATCAGAGGAGGGGACGAGACCCAGTACTTC.